This TCR beta chain was profiled in a study of CD8 T cells in Susac syndrome. cDNA came from about 0.5 to 1 ug RNA primed by random hexamers. MiXCR, applied by TCRdb to the immunoSEQ multiplex PCR reads, yields one record per CDR3 protein. The repertoire has some 200,000 distinct CDR3 sequences, 90% to 95% of them found once; the top ten carry under 0.095%. V was trimmed by 0 bases and J by 8 bases, leaving 14 bases between them. The CDR3 has 16 residues. CDR1 is LGHDT and CDR2 is YNNKEL in the germline V gene (reference sequence). The clonotype was recovered from a human donor with multiple sclerosis. Sequenced material: CD4+ T cells from PBMCs. The V and J genes are TRBV3-1 and TRBJ1-6; no definite D call. CDR3 DNA: TGTGCCAGCAGCCAAGATGACCGTAGAGGTTATTCACCCCTCCACTTT. Amino acid sequence: CASSQDDRRGYSPLHF.